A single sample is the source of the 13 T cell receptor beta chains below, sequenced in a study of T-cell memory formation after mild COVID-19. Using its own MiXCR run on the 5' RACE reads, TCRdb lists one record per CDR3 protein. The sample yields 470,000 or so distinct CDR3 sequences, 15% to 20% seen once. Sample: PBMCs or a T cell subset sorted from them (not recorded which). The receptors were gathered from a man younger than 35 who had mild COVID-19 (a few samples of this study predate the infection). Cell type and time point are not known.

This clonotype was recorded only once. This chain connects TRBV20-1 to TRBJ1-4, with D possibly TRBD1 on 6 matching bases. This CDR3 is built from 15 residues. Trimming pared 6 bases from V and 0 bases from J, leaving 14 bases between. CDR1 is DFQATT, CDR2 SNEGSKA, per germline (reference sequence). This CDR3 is CSALGALATNEKLFF. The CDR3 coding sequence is TGCAGTGCCCTGGGGGCTCTTGCAACTAATGAAAAACTGTTTTTT.

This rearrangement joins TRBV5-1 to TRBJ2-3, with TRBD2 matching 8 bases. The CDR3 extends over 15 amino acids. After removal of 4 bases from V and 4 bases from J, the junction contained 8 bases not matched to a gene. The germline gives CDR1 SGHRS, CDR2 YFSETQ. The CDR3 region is CASSLSGGPADTQYF. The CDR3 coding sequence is TGCGCCAGCAGCCTTTCGGGGGGGCCCGCAGATACGCAGTATTTT.

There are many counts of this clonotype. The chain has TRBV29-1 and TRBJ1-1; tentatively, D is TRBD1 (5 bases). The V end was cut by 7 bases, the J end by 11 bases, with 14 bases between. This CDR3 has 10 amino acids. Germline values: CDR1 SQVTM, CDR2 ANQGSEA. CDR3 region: CSGGEGNAFF. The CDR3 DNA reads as TGCAGCGGGGGAGAGGGGAACGCTTTCTTT.

The CDR3 reads CASSLALEQFF. The CDR3 DNA follows: TGTGCCAGCAGCTTAGCCTTGGAGCAGTTCTTC. The gene calls are TRBV7-9 and TRBJ2-1, with no clear D. The CDR3 is made up of 11 amino acids. Germline lookup yields CDR1 SEHNR and CDR2 FQNEAQ (reference sequence). Trimming removed 0 bases at V and 10 bases at J, with 4 bases between.

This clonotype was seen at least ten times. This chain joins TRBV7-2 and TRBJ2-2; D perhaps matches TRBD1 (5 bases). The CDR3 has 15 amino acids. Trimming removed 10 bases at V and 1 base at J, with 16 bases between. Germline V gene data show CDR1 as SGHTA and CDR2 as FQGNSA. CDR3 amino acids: CAISGAAGNTGELFF. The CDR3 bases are TGTGCCATATCTGGGGCCGCCGGGAACACCGGGGAGCTGTTTTTT.

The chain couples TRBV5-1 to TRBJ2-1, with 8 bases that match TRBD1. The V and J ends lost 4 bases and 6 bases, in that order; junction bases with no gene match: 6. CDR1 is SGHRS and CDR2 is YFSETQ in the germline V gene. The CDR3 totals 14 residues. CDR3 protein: CASSAGQGGNEQFF. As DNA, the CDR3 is TGCGCCAGCAGCGCCGGACAGGGTGGCAATGAGCAGTTCTTC.

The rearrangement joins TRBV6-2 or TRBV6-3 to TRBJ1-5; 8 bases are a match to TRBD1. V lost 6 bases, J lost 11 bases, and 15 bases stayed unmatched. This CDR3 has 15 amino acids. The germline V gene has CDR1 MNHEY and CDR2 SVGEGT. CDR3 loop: CASRRTGTDLSAQHF. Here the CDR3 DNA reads TGTGCCAGCAGGAGGACAGGGACGGATCTTTCGGCCCAGCATTTT.

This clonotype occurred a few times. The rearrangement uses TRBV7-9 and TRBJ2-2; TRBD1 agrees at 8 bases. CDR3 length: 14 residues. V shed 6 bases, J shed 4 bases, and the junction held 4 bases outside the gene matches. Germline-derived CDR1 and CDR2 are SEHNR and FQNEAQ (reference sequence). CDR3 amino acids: CASRVQGATGELFF. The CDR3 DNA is TGTGCCAGCAGGGTCCAGGGGGCCACCGGGGAGCTGTTTTTT. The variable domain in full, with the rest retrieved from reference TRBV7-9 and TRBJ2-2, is DTGVSQNPRHKITKRGQNVTFRCDPISEHNRLYWYRQTLGQGPEFLTYFQNEAQLEKSRLLSDRFSAERPKGSFSTLEIQRTEQGDSAMYLCASRVQGATGELFFGEGSRLTVL.

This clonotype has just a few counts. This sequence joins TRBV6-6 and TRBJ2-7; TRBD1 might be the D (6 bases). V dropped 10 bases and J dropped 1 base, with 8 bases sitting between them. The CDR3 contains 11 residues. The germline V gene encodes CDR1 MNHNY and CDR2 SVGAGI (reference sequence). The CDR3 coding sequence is TGTGCCAAACAGGGTTCCTACGAGCAGTACTTC. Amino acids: CAKQGSYEQYF.

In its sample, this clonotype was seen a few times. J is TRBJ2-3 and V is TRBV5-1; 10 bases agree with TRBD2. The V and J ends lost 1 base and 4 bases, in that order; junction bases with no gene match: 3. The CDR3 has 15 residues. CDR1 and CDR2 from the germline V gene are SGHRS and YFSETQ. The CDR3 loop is CASSLFSGGSDTQYF. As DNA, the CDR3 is TGCGCCAGCAGCTTGTTTAGCGGGGGGTCAGATACGCAGTATTTT.

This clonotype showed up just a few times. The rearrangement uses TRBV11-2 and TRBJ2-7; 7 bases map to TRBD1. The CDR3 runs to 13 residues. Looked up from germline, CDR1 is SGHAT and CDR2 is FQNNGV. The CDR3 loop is CASSLGDATGYRV. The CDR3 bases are TGTGCCAGCAGCTTGGGGGATGCGACAGGGTATAGAGTC.

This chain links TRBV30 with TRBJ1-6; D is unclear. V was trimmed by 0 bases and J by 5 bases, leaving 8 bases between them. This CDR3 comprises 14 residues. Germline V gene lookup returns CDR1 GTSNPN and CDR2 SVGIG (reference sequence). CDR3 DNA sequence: TGTGCCTGGAGTGTAAGCCACAATAATTCACCCCTCCACTTT. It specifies CAWSVSHNNSPLHF. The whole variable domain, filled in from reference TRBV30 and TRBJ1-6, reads SQTIHQWPATLVQPVGSPLSLECTVEGTSNPNLYWYRQAAGRGLQLLFYSVGIGQISSEVPQNLSASRPQDRQFILSSKKLLLSDSGFYLCAWSVSHNNSPLHFGNGTRLTVT.

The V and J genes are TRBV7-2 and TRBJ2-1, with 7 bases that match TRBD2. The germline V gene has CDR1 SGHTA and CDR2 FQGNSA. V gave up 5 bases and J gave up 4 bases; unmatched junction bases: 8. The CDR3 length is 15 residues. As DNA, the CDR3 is TGTGCCAGCAGCCCCGGGGCTAGCGGATACAATGAGCAGTTCTTC. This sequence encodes CASSPGASGYNEQFF. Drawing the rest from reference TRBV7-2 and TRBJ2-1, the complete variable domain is GAGVSQSPSNKVTEKGKDVELRCDPISGHTALYWYRQSLGQGLEFLIYFQGNSAPDKSGLPSDRFSAERTGGSVSTLTIQRTQQEDSAVYLCASSPGASGYNEQFFGPGTRLTVL.